The 4 T cell receptor beta chains below were found in one sample sequenced in a study of blood T cells in healthy people across ages. It was with a sample-barcoded 5' primer and a J-beta primer mix that a second PCR of roughly 7 to 12 cycles was run. MiXCR, run by TCRdb on the 5' RACE reads, gives a single entry per CDR3 protein. The data show 1,800,000 or so distinct CDR3 sequences, roughly two fifths seen once. Sequencing was done on a sample of blood. The receptors come from a human donor in good health.

This clonotype turned up a few times. The V call is TRBV18, the J call TRBJ1-6; 7 nucleotides align to TRBD1. The CDR3 extends over 16 amino acids. V trimming: 1 base; J trimming: 4 bases; junction bases outside the gene matches: 4. Germline V gene sequence: CDR1 KGHSH, CDR2 LQKENI. The CDR3 spells CASSPRQGGYNSPLHF. The CDR3 DNA follows: TGTGCCAGCTCACCACGGCAGGGGGGATATAATTCACCCCTCCACTTT. The full variable domain, in which reference TRBV18 and TRBJ1-6 provide the parts outside the CDR3, is NAGVMQNPRHLVRRRGQEARLRCSPMKGHSHVYWYRQLPEEGLKFMVYLQKENIIDESGMPKERFSAEFPKEGPSILRIQQVVRGDSAAYFCASSPRQGGYNSPLHFGNGTRLTVT.

The chain recombines TRBV13 with TRBJ2-3; 7 bases agree with TRBD2. The CDR3 contains 15 residues. CDR1 and CDR2 from the germline V gene are PRHDT and FYEKMQ (reference sequence). Unmatched junction bases numbered 9, after V lost 7 bases and J lost 2 bases. CDR3 nucleotide sequence: TGTGCCAGCAACCTAGCGGAGAGCCTCACAGATACGCAGTATTTT. Protein product: CASNLAESLTDTQYF.

V and J are TRBV10-3 and TRBJ1-1, with D perhaps matching TRBD1 (5 bases). This CDR3 comprises 14 residues. V dropped 5 bases and J dropped 1 base, with 11 bases sitting between them. Germline V lookup: CDR1 ENHRY, CDR2 SYGVKD. Here the CDR3 DNA reads TGTGCCATCAGTATAGGACAATCGAACACTGAAGCTTTCTTT. This codes for CAISIGQSNTEAFF.

The gene calls are TRBV15 and TRBJ1-2, with D unresolved. In germline, CDR1 is LNHNV, CDR2 YYDKDF (reference sequence). V lost 0 bases, J lost 6 bases, and 11 bases lay in between. The CDR3 runs to 14 residues. The CDR3 is CATSRDQDFHGYTF. CDR3 nucleotides: TGTGCCACCAGCAGAGATCAAGACTTCCATGGCTACACCTTC. The whole variable domain, filled in from reference TRBV15 and TRBJ1-2, reads DAMVIQNPRYQVTQFGKPVTLSCSQTLNHNVMYWYQQKSSQAPKLLFHYYDKDFNNEADTPDNFQSRRPNTSFCFLDIRSPGLGDTAMYLCATSRDQDFHGYTFGSGTRLTVV.